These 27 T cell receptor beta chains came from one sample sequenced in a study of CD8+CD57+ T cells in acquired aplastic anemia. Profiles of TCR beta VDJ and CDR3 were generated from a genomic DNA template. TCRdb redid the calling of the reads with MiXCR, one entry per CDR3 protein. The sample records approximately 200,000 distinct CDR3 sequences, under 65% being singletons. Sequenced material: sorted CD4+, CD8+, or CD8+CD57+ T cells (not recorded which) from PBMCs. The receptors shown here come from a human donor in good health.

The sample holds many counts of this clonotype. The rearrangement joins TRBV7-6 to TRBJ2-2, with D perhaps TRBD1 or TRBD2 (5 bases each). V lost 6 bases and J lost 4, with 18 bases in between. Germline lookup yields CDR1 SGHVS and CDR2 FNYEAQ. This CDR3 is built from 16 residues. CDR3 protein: CASSPNPGPITGELFF. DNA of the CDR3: TGTGCCAGCAGTCCAAATCCGGGACCAATCACCGGGGAGCTGTTTTTT.

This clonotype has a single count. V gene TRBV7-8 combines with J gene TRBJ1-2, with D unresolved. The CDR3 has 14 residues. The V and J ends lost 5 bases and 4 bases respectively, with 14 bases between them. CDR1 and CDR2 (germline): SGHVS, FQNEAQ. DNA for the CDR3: TGTGCCAGCAGCCCAGAGGGAGCGAGCTATGGCTACACCTTC. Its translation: CASSPEGASYGYTF.

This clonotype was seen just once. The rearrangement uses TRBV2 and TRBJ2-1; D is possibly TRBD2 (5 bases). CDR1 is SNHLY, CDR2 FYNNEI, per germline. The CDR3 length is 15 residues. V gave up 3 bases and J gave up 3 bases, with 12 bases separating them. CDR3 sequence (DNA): TGTGCCAGCAGTGAGAAACTAGTTCTCTACAATGAGCAGTTCTTC. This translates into CASSEKLVLYNEQFF.

CDR3 region: CASSRRTGSSGELFF. DNA for the CDR3: TGTGCCAGCAGCCGAAGGACAGGGTCTTCCGGGGAGCTGTTTTTT. The J gene is TRBJ2-2, the V gene TRBV11-3; 8 bases are shared with TRBD1. The germline CDR1 and CDR2 sequences are SGHNT and YENEEA. The CDR3 contains 15 residues. Unmatched junction bases numbered 8, after V lost 5 bases and J lost 6 bases.

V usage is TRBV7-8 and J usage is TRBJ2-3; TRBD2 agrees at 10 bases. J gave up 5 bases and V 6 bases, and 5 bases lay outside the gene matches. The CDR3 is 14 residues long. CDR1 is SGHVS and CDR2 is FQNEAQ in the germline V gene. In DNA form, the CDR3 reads TGTGCCAGCAGTTTTTTAGCGGGAGGAGATACGCAGTATTTT. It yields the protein CASSFLAGGDTQYF.

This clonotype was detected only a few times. CDR3 region: CASQGLGNTEAFF. As DNA, the CDR3 is TGTGCCAGTCAGGGGCTGGGGAACACTGAAGCTTTCTTT. This chain joins TRBV10-3 and TRBJ1-1; TRBD1 is a possible D gene (6 bases). The CDR3 runs to 13 residues. Trimming shortened V by 10 bases and J by 1 base, and 13 bases separated the two germline ends. Germline V gives CDR1 ENHRY, CDR2 SYGVKD.

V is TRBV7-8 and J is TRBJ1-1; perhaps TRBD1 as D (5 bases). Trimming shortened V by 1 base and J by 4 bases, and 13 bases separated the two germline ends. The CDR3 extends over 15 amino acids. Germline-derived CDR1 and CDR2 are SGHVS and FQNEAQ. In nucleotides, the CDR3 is TGTGCCAGCAGCTTAGGTGTGGGGCGGGCCACTGAAGCTTTCTTT. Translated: CASSLGVGRATEAFF.

As DNA, the CDR3 is TGTGCCAGCAGTCCTCTACAGGGGGCGTATGAGACCCAGTACTTC. Residues: CASSPLQGAYETQYF. The gene calls are TRBV12-3 or TRBV12-4 and TRBJ2-5; 9 positions match TRBD1. The CDR3 is made up of 15 amino acids. With V trimmed by 5 bases and J by 5 bases, 9 bases remained unmatched.

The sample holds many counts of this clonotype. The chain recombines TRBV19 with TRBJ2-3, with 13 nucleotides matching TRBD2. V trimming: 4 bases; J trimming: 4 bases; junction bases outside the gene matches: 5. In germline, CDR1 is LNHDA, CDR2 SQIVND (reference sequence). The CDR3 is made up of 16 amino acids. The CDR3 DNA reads TGTGCCAGTAGTACTTGGACTAGCGGGAGTCCAGATACGCAGTATTTT. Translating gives CASSTWTSGSPDTQYF.

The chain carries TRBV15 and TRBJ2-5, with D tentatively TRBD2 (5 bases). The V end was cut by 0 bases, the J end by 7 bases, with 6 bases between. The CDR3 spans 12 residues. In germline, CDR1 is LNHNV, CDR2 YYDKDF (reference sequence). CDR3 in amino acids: CATSRDGRTQYF. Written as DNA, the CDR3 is TGTGCCACCAGCAGAGATGGGAGGACCCAGTACTTC.

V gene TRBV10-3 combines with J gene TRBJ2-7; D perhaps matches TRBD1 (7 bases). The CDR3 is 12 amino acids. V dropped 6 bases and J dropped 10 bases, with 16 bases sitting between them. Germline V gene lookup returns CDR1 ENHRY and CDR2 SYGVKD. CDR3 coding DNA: TGTGCCATCAGCGACAGGGTGGAGGGACAGTACTTC. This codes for CAISDRVEGQYF.

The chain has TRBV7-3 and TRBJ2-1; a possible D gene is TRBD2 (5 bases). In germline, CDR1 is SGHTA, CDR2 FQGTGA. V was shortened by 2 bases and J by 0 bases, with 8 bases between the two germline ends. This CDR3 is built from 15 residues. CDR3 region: CASSLWRSSYNEQFF. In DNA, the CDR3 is TGTGCCAGCAGCTTATGGAGGAGCTCCTACAATGAGCAGTTCTTC.

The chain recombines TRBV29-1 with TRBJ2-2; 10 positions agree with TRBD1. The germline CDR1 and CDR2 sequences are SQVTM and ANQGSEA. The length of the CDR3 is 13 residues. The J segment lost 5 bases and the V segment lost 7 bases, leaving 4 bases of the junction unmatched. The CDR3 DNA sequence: TGCAGCGGAACGGGACAGGGGACCGGGGAGCTGTTTTTT. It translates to CSGTGQGTGELFF.

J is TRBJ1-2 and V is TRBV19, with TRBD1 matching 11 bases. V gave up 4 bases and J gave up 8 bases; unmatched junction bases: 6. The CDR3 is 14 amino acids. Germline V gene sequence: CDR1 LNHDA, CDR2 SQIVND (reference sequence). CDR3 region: CASSSPGTGGGYTF. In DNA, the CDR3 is TGTGCCAGTAGTAGTCCTGGGACAGGGGGAGGCTACACCTTC.

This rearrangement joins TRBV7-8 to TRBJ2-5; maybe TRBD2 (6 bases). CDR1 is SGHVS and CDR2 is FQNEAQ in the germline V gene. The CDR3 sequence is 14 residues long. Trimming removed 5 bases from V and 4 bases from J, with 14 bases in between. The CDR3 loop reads CASSVVREAETQYF. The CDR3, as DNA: TGTGCCAGCAGCGTGGTCAGGGAGGCAGAGACCCAGTACTTC.

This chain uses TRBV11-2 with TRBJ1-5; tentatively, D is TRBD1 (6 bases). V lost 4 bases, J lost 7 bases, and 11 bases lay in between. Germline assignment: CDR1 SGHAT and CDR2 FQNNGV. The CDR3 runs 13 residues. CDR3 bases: TGTGCCAGCAGCTACGGGGACAACCAGCCCCAGCATTTT. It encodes CASSYGDNQPQHF.

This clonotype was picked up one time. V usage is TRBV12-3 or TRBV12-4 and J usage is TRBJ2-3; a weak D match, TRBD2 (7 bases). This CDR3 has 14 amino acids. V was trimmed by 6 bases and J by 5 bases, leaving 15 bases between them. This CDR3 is CASSQGRGGDTQYF. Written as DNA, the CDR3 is TGTGCCAGCAGCCAAGGAAGGGGGGGAGATACGCAGTATTTT.

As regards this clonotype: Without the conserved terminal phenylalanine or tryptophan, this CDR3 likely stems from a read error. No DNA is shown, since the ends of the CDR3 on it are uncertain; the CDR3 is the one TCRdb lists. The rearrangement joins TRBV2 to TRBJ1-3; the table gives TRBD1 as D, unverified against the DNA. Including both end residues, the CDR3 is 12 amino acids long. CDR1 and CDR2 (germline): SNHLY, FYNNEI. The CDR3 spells CASSGLRTGSYG.

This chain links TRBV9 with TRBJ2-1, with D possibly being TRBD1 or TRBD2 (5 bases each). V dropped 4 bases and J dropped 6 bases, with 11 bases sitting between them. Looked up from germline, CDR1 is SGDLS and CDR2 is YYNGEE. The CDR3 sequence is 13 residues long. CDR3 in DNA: TGTGCCAGCAGCACCGGGACCTCCAATGAGCAGTTCTTC. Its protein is CASSTGTSNEQFF.

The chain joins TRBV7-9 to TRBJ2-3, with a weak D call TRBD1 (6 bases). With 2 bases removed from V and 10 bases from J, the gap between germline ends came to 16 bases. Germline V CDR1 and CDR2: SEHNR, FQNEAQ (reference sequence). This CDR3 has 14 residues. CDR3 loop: CASSLTGSGRAQYF. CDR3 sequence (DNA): TGTGCCAGCAGCTTAACAGGGTCCGGCCGGGCGCAGTATTTT.

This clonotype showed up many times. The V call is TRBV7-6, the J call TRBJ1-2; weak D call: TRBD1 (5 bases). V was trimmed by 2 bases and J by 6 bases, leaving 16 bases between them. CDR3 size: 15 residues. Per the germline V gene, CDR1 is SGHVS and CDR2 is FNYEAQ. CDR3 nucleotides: TGTGCCAGCAGCTTAACTCAAGGGGTTCTCGATGGCTACACCTTC. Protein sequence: CASSLTQGVLDGYTF.

This CDR3 is CASSSAGGEETQYF. CDR3 coding DNA: TGTGCCAGCAGCTCAGCGGGGGGGGAGGAGACCCAGTACTTC. This chain links TRBV7-2 with TRBJ2-5, with 10 nucleotides matching TRBD2. V gave up 4 bases and J gave up 5 bases; unmatched junction bases: 4. Germline V gene data show CDR1 as SGHTA and CDR2 as FQGNSA. The CDR3 sequence is 14 residues long.

The CDR3 region is CASTQHNEQYF. For the CDR3, the DNA is TGTGCCAGCACCCAACACAATGAGCAGTACTTC. The rearrangement links TRBV7-9 to TRBJ2-7; D not resolved. The CDR3 sequence is 11 residues long. Germline CDR1 SEHNR, CDR2 FQNEAQ (reference sequence). V lost 7 bases and J lost 7, with 11 bases in between.

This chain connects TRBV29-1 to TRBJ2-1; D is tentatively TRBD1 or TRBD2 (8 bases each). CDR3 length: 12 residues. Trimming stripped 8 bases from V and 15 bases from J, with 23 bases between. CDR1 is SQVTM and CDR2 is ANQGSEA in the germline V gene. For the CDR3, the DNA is TGCAGCAGTTACGGTAGCGGGACAGGTCGGTTCTTC. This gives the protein CSSYGSGTGRFF.

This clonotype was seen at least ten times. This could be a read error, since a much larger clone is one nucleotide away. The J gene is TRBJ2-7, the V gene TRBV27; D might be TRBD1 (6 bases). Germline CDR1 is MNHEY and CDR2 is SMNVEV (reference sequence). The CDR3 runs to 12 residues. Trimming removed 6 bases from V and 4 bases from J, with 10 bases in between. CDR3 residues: CASSLTGYEQYF. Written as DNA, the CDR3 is TGTGCCAGCAGCCTGACAGGTTACGAGCAGTACTTC.

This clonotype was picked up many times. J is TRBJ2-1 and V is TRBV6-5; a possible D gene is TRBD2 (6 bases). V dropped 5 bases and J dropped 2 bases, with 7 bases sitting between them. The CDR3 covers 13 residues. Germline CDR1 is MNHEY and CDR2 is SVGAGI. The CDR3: CASSTGAYNEQFF. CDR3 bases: TGTGCCAGCAGTACGGGAGCCTACAATGAGCAGTTCTTC.

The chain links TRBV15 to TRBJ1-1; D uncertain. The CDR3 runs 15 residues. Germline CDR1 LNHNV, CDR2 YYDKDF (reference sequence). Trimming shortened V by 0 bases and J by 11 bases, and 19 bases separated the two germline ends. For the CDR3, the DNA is TGTGCCACCAGCAGAGAGAGGAGTAGAGGACCTGGGGCTTTCTTT. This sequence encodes CATSRERSRGPGAFF.